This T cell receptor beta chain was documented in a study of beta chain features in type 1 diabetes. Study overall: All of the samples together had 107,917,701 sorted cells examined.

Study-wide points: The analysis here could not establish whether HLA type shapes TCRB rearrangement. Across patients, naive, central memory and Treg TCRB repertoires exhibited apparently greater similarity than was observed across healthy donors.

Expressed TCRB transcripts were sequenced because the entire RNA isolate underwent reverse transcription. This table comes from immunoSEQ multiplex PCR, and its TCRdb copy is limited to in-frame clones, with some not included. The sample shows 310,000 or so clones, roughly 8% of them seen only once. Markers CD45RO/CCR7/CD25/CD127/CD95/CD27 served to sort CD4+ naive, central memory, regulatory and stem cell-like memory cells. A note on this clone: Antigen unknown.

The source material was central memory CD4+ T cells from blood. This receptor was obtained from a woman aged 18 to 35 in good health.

CDR3 coding DNA: TGTGCCAGCAGTTACGGGAGGTACAATGAGCAGTTCTTC. Amino acid sequence: CASSYGRYNEQFF. V gene TRBV7-2 combines with J gene TRBJ2-1, with 7 bases that match TRBD2. Germline V gene lookup returns CDR1 SGHTA and CDR2 FQGNSA. The ends lost 6 bases at V and 4 bases at J; junction bases unmatched: 3. The CDR3 runs 13 residues. The complete variable domain, with remaining parts taken from reference TRBV7-2 and TRBJ2-1, reads GAGVSQSPSNKVTEKGKDVELRCDPISGHTALYWYRQSLGQGLEFLIYFQGNSAPDKSGLPSDRFSAERTGGSVSTLTIQRTQQEDSAVYLCASSYGRYNEQFFGPGTRLTVL.